This T cell receptor (beta chain) was documented in a study of CD8+CD57+ T cells in acquired aplastic anemia. Study background: Recorded DNA amounts for sorted CD4+ and CD8+ cells had an average of 3.2 ug.

Study-wide results and caveats: Patients and controls shared twenty-nine CD8+ CDR3 sequences, highly expressed in patients.

The germline V gene has CDR1 SGHRS and CDR2 YFSETQ. The length of the CDR3 is 15 residues. After removal of 0 bases from V and 2 bases from J, the junction contained 4 bases not matched to a gene. This clonotype has just one count. Its antigen is unidentified. TCR beta VDJ combinations and CDR3 sequences were profiled from genomic DNA. TCRdb recomputed calls from the reads with MiXCR, one row per CDR3 protein. Of roughly 290,000 distinct CDR3 sequences listed, approximately 57% are singletons. CD8+CD57+ cell expansion, shown by flow cytometry, had occurred in the patients selected for sequencing. Each patient gave a blood sample that was collected before any therapy had been received.

The V call is TRBV5-1, the J call TRBJ1-2, with TRBD1 identical over 7 bases. This TCR derives from a human donor with aplastic anemia. The sample was sorted CD4+, CD8+, or CD8+CD57+ T cells (not recorded which) from PBMCs. The CDR3 DNA follows: TGCGCCAGCAGCTTGGTCAGGGGGGACAACTATGGCTACACCTTC. It codes for CASSLVRGDNYGYTF.